The rows below give T cell receptor beta chains drawn from one sample of a study of identical twins. In TCRdb, the 5' RACE reads were re-called with MiXCR into one record per CDR3 protein. The top ten clones hold more than 4% of a sample with roughly 750,000 distinct CDR3 sequences, around 20% of them seen once. This same sample was also part of a study on T cells expressing NK-cell markers.

The sample consisted of PBMCs. These receptors were collected from a young woman in good health. Both conserved end residues are part of each CDR3. Each record gives: J gene, V gene, D gene, clone size, CDR3 DNA, CDR3 protein. The D gene is left open where the match is weak. Only part of the rows carry a size: once, few, many, or a class if the clone is expanded.

TRBJ2-1,TRBV5-1,NA,NA,TGCGCCAGCAGTCCCAGGTTGACTTCCTACAATGAGCAGTTCTTC,CASSPRLTSYNEQFF
TRBJ2-5,TRBV10-2,NA,NA,TGCGCCAGCATCTTATGGGGCAGTCAAGAGACCCAGTACTTC,CASILWGSQETQYF
TRBJ2-7,TRBV13,NA,few,TGTGCCAGCAGCCCCTCTGGCGGGGAGGCATACGAGCAGTACTTC,CASSPSGGEAYEQYF
TRBJ2-1,TRBV7-7,NA,many,TGTGCCAGCAGCCTTGGCGTAGGTGTCTACAATGAGCAGTTCTTC,CASSLGVGVYNEQFF
TRBJ1-2,TRBV3-1,NA,NA,TGTGCCAGCAGCCAAGGCGAGGTCTATGGCTACACCTTC,CASSQGEVYGYTF
TRBJ1-1,TRBV29-1,NA,many,TGCAGCGTCCAACCCCGTGGGAACACTGAAGCTTTCTTT,CSVQPRGNTEAFF
TRBJ1-1,TRBV6-1,NA,few,TGTTCAACGACTCCCAAGGGGGGGCTTGGCACTGAAGCTTTCTTT,CSTTPKGGLGTEAFF
TRBJ1-1,TRBV7-2,NA,NA,TGTGCCAGCAGATACCCAGGCTCTTTTGAAGCTTTCTTT,CASRYPGSFEAFF
TRBJ1-1,TRBV20-1,NA,few,TGCAGTGCTCAGCGCTCGACTGAAGCTTTCTTT,CSAQRSTEAFF
TRBJ1-3,TRBV6-1,NA,NA,TGTGCCACCGAACAGGGAGTCGGTGATCCTGGAAACACCATATATTTT,CATEQGVGDPGNTIYF
TRBJ2-7,TRBV11-2,NA,NA,TGTGCCAGCAGCTTAGCCGGGGCAACTGGCAAGCAGTACTTC,CASSLAGATGKQYF
TRBJ2-3,TRBV7-2,TRBD2,few,TGTGCCAGCAGGCTCTGGGAGGGCCGCGGAGATACGCAGTATTTT,CASRLWEGRGDTQYF
TRBJ1-1,TRBV20-1,TRBD1,many,TGCAGTGCTGGACAGGGCACTGAAGCTTTCTTT,CSAGQGTEAFF
TRBJ2-3,TRBV5-1,TRBD2,NA,TGCGCCAGCAGCTTGGCCCTAGCGGGAGGGACTTCAGATACGCAGTATTTT,CASSLALAGGTSDTQYF
TRBJ2-7,TRBV6-5,NA,NA,TGTGCCAGCAGTTACTGGGGGCCTTCCTACGAGCAGTACTTC,CASSYWGPSYEQYF
TRBJ1-5,TRBV2,NA,many,TGTGCCAGCAGCATGACAGATAGCAATCAGCCCCAGCATTTT,CASSMTDSNQPQHF
TRBJ2-1,TRBV29-1,NA,NA,TGCAGCGAGACCGGACTCGCCAATGAGCAGTTCTTC,CSETGLANEQFF
TRBJ2-3,TRBV30,NA,NA,TGTGCCTGGAAACCCGGGAGCACAGATACGCAGTATTTT,CAWKPGSTDTQYF
TRBJ2-1,TRBV9,TRBD1,few,TGTGCCAGCAGCCCCCAGGGGGCTAGCTCCCCCTACAATGAGCAGTTCTTC,CASSPQGASSPYNEQFF
TRBJ2-7,TRBV19,NA,few,TGTGCCAGTAGTATGGCTAGCCATTCCTACGAGCAGTACTTC,CASSMASHSYEQYF
TRBJ2-7,TRBV20-1,TRBD1,NA,TGCAGTGCTATTCGCCAGGGACAGACCTACGAGCAGTACTTC,CSAIRQGQTYEQYF
TRBJ2-5,TRBV25-1,NA,NA,TGTGCCAGCAGTGAAACGAATCTAGAGACCCAGTACTTC,CASSETNLETQYF
TRBJ1-2,TRBV5-5,NA,NA,TGTGCCAGCAGCTTGGATCGGGGGATAGAAGGCTACACCTTC,CASSLDRGIEGYTF
TRBJ2-4,TRBV6-1,TRBD1,NA,TGTGCCAGCAGCCCCCAGGGACAGGGGAGATACATTCAGTACTTC,CASSPQGQGRYIQYF
TRBJ2-1,TRBV19,NA,NA,TGTGCCAGTAGTATTCAGGGGAAGCAGTTCTTC,CASSIQGKQFF
TRBJ2-7,TRBV20-1,NA,few,TGCAGTGCCGAGGAGTCGGGGAAGTACGAGCAGTACTTC,CSAEESGKYEQYF
TRBJ2-7,TRBV9,TRBD1,many,TGTGCCAGCAGTCTCCGGGACAGGGTCGACGAGCAGTACTTC,CASSLRDRVDEQYF
TRBJ2-3,TRBV20-1,TRBD2,NA,TGCAGTGCTATTTGGGGGACTAGCGGGACAGCAGATACGCAGTATTTT,CSAIWGTSGTADTQYF
TRBJ2-1,TRBV5-6,NA,few,TGTGCCAGCAGCTCCCCGGGTTCCACCTACAATGAGCAGTTCTTC,CASSSPGSTYNEQFF
TRBJ2-5,TRBV9,NA,few,TGTGCCAGCAGCCCTCAGCAGGGTGGAGAGACCCAGTACTTC,CASSPQQGGETQYF
TRBJ1-1,TRBV12-3/TRBV12-4,TRBD1,NA,TGTGCCAGCACCCCTGGGACAGGCGGCGTGAACACTGAAGCTTTCTTT,CASTPGTGGVNTEAFF
TRBJ1-6,TRBV20-1,TRBD1,NA,TGCAGTGCTCAATACCCGGGACAGAATAATTCACCCCTCCACTTT,CSAQYPGQNNSPLHF
TRBJ2-2,TRBV10-1,NA,NA,TGCGCCAGCAGTAGGACGGTCACCGGGGAGCTGTTTTTT,CASSRTVTGELFF
TRBJ2-5,TRBV25-1,NA,many,TGTGCCAGCGCGGACGGCGGTGGGAAGACCCAGTACTTC,CASADGGGKTQYF
TRBJ2-2,TRBV23-1,TRBD1,once,TGCGCCAGCAGTCCCCGGACAGGGTTGGCCGGGGAGCTGTTTTTT,CASSPRTGLAGELFF
TRBJ1-3,TRBV6-1,NA,NA,TGTGCCAGCAGTGCCCTAACCCCGTTGAGGGACACCATATATTTT,CASSALTPLRDTIYF
TRBJ2-7,TRBV7-9,NA,few,TGTGCCAGCAGCGCCAGCCCGGACAGAACCTACGAGCAGTACTTC,CASSASPDRTYEQYF
TRBJ2-3,TRBV20-1,TRBD1,NA,TGCAGTGCTACCGGGACAGGGGACCTAGATACGCAGTATTTT,CSATGTGDLDTQYF
TRBJ2-3,TRBV20-1,NA,NA,TGCAGTGCTATCTTGGCAGATACGCAGTATTTT,CSAILADTQYF
TRBJ2-1,TRBV20-1,NA,many,TGCAGTGCTCTTCGCGGAACAACCAATGAGCAGTTCTTC,CSALRGTTNEQFF
TRBJ1-6,TRBV7-6,NA,NA,TGTGCCAGCAGCCTGACAGGAGTGGTCGGTTCACCCCTCCACTTT,CASSLTGVVGSPLHF
TRBJ2-1,TRBV9,TRBD2,many,TGTGCCAGCAGCGCGGGGGAGGGACTAGTAGTGAATGAGCAGTTCTTC,CASSAGEGLVVNEQFF
TRBJ2-7,TRBV12-3/TRBV12-4,TRBD2,few,TGTGCCAGCAGTTTCTTAGCGGGAGCCCCCGAGCAGTACTTC,CASSFLAGAPEQYF
TRBJ2-2,TRBV10-3,NA,few,TGTGCCATCAGTGACGGGGACGGGGAGCTGTTTTTT,CAISDGDGELFF
TRBJ2-1,TRBV20-1,TRBD1,NA,TGCAGTGCTAGAGATGGCCCGGACAGGCGAAATGAGCAGTTCTTC,CSARDGPDRRNEQFF
TRBJ2-4,TRBV30,NA,NA,TGTGCCTGGAGTTTCCACGGGGCCAAAAACATTCAGTACTTC,CAWSFHGAKNIQYF
TRBJ2-5,TRBV3-1,NA,NA,TGTGCCAGCAGCCAAGATCGCGGAGGGAAGACCCAGTACTTC,CASSQDRGGKTQYF
TRBJ2-1,TRBV5-5,NA,NA,TGTGCCAGCAGCTTCGGAGTGGGGACTGAGCAGTTCTTC,CASSFGVGTEQFF
TRBJ2-3,TRBV5-1,TRBD2,NA,TGCGCCAGCAGAGATAGCGGGTCGGCCAAGGGGACGCAGTATTTT,CASRDSGSAKGTQYF
TRBJ2-1,TRBV6-2/TRBV6-3,TRBD2,NA,TGTGCCAGCAGTTTTGACGGGACTAGCGGGAGGTTTATCTTC,CASSFDGTSGRFIF
TRBJ2-5,TRBV15,NA,few,TGTGCCACCAGCGGGGGTCAAAGGCCCCAAGAGACCCAGTACTTC,CATSGGQRPQETQYF
TRBJ2-3,TRBV5-5,NA,NA,TGTGCCAGCAGCCACGGGTCACTTAGCACAGATACGCAGTATTTT,CASSHGSLSTDTQYF
TRBJ2-4,TRBV5-1,TRBD1,few,TGCGCCAGCCCGGAGGGACAGGATATCGAGACTCTAGCCAAAAACATTCAGTACTTC,CASPEGQDIETLAKNIQYF
TRBJ2-1,TRBV11-3,TRBD1,NA,TGTGCCAGCAGCTTAACAGGGGACCATGAGCAGTTCTTC,CASSLTGDHEQFF
TRBJ1-2,TRBV5-6,NA,few,TGTGCCAGCAGCTTCCTCGGACATAACTATGGCTACACCTTC,CASSFLGHNYGYTF
TRBJ2-7,TRBV5-1,TRBD1,few,TGCGCCAGCAGCTTAACCGGGACAGGGGCCTACGAGCAGTACTTC,CASSLTGTGAYEQYF
TRBJ2-7,TRBV7-2,NA,few,TGTGCCAGCAGCTTGTGGGGGGCTAGCTCCTACGAGCAGTACTTC,CASSLWGASSYEQYF